This T cell receptor (beta chain) was sequenced for a study of blood T cell repertoires in COVID-19. Patients from Seattle were sampled longitudinally, starting during active infection. Libraries were prepared by immunoSEQ multiplex PCR; TCRdb keeps only in-frame clonotypes and omits some of them. Of roughly 190,000 clones listed, 94% are singletons. The CDR3 runs 13 residues. Deletions cut 1 base from V and 4 bases from J, with 5 bases between. Germline lookup yields CDR1 SGHNT and CDR2 YENEEA. This sequence was found in a man in his thirties or forties with COVID-19, enrolled during active disease. Sequenced sample: peripheral blood. The chain has TRBV11-3 and TRBJ2-1, with D unresolved. The CDR3 loop reads CASSLGTYNEQFF. The CDR3 bases are TGTGCCAGCAGCTTAGGAACATACAATGAGCAGTTCTTC.